The subject of this entry is one TCR beta chain. Other DNA sequences from this sample encode an identical CDR3 as well. This sample is drawn from a study of resident and recirculating memory T cells in vitiligo. Anyone treated within the previous three months was excluded. The V end was cut by 1 base, the J end by 2 bases, with 5 bases between. CDR1 and CDR2 from the germline V gene are SGHAT and FQNNGV. The CDR3 is 13 residues long. Only in-frame clones appear in the TCRdb table, and some are missing; sequencing was by immunoSEQ multiplex PCR. Among some 70,000 clones listed, 80% to 95% were seen once.

Sequencing used blood. This receptor was identified in a male donor with vitiligo. V is TRBV11-2 and J is TRBJ2-5; D is unresolved. The CDR3 loop is CASSLGRQETQYF. The CDR3 bases are TGTGCCAGCAGCTTAGGCAGACAAGAGACCCAGTACTTC. Using reference TRBV11-2 and TRBJ2-5 for the parts outside the CDR3, the full variable domain is EAGVAQSPRYKIIEKRQSVAFWCNPISGHATLYWYQQILGQGPKLLIQFQNNGVVDDSQLPKDRFSAERLKGVDSTLKIQPAKLEDSAVYLCASSLGRQETQYFGPGTRLLVL.